This T cell receptor (beta chain) was captured by sequencing in a study of vaccination and CD4 T cells after COVID-19. At the level of the study: Stimulation used overlapping spike peptides from SARS-CoV-2, HCoV-NL63, HCoV-OC43 and HCoV-229E. Cultures serving as controls received a peptide pool (CEFX or HIV-1 Nef) or no peptide.

Trimming shortened V by 2 bases and J by 8 bases, and 16 bases separated the two germline ends. This CDR3 has 15 residues. Germline CDR1 SGHTA, CDR2 FQGNSA. An Oncomine TCR Beta short-read assay was used to sequence the DNA from cultured CD4+ T cells. Each CDR3 protein gets one entry after TCRdb re-called the PCR reads with MiXCR. The table includes around 18,000 distinct CDR3 sequences, approximately 54% detected once. Treatment reported: approximately nine-day PBMC culture with coronavirus spike peptide pools or control peptides (ViraFEST assay). Wells that each held 1.5 million to 2 million PBMCs were cultured with 9.5 to 10 IU/ml IL-2 and 7.5 to 10 ug/ml peptide pools. Remarks on this clonotype: Its cognate antigen is unknown.

The chain combines TRBV7-2 with TRBJ2-1, with D maybe TRBD2 (5 bases). The TCR sequence derives from a human donor who had recovered from COVID-19. Sequencing was performed on CD4+ T cells from blood, cultured in vitro. The CDR3, as DNA: TGTGCCAGCAGCTTATATTCGTTGGGCGGGTATGAGCAGTTCTTC. Its translation is CASSLYSLGGYEQFF.